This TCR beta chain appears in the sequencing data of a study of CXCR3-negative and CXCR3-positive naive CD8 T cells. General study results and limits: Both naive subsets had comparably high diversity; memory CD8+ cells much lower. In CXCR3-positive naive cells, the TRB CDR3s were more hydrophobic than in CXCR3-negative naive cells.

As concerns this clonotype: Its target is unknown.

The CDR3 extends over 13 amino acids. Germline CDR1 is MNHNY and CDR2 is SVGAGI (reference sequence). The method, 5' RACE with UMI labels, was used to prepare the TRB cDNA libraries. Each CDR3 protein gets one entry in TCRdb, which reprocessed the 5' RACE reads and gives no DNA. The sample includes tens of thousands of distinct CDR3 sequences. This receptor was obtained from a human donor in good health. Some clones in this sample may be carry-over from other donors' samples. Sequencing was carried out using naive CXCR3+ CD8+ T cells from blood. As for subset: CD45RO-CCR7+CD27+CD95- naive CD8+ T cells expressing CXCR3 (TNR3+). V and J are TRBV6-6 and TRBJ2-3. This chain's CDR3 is CASMGISTDTQYF.